The present T cell receptor beta chain was sequenced within a study of blood T cell repertoires in COVID-19. Germline CDR1 is SGDLS and CDR2 is YYNGEE. The ends were cut back, 0 bases at V and 5 bases at J, with 15 bases in the middle. The CDR3 is made up of 16 amino acids. Method: immunoSEQ multiplex PCR; TCRdb's copy keeps in-frame clones and lacks some. The sample holds approximately 65,000 clones; just over 85% are singletons and the top ten take about 5%. This receptor was obtained from a human donor in a cohort sampled during active COVID-19. V gene TRBV9 combines with J gene TRBJ2-1; the D gene is possibly TRBD2 (6 bases). Sample: peripheral blood. The CDR3 is CASSVVGDLGNNEQFF. The CDR3 nucleotides are TGTGCCAGCAGCGTAGTAGGGGACTTGGGGAACAATGAGCAGTTCTTC.